These T cell receptor beta chains were read from a single sample in a study of response to subunit inactivated influenza vaccine. TCRdb itself ran the RT-PCR reads through MiXCR, one entry per CDR3 protein. The sample consists of around 200,000 distinct CDR3 sequences, around an eighth of them appearing once. The sample consisted of CD8+ T cells sorted from PBMCs, taken 4 to 6 days after vaccination. These receptors originate from a man in his fifties or sixties who received an inactivated influenza vaccine. CDR3s include the opening cysteine and the closing phenylalanine or tryptophan. Fields, in order: D gene, V gene, clone size, J gene, CDR3 protein, CDR3 DNA. D genes are given only for firm matches. Part of the rows lack a size; the others show once, few, many or a class for expanded clones.

>TRBD2|TRBV11-2|few|TRBJ2-1
CASSPAPSGLYNEQFF
TGTGCCAGCAGCCCGGCCCCTAGCGGACTATACAATGAGCAGTTCTTC
>NA|TRBV2|few|TRBJ2-7
CASSEEQGGEYEQYF
TGTGCCAGCAGTGAAGAACAGGGAGGAGAATACGAGCAGTACTTC
>NA|TRBV11-1|few|TRBJ1-1
CASSLELLNTEAFF
TGTGCCAGCAGCTTAGAACTGTTGAACACTGAAGCTTTCTTT
>NA|TRBV24-1|many|TRBJ2-1
CATSDFRQSSYNEQFF
TGTGCCACCAGTGATTTCCGGCAGAGCTCCTACAATGAGCAGTTCTTC
>NA|TRBV12-3/TRBV12-4|many|TRBJ2-7
CASSYNYEQYF
TGTGCCAGCAGTTACAACTACGAGCAGTACTTC
>NA|TRBV4-1|NA|TRBJ2-7
CASSYEPPPSSYEQYF
TGCGCCAGCAGTTATGAACCACCGCCTTCCTCCTACGAGCAGTACTTC
>NA|TRBV12-3/TRBV12-4|NA|TRBJ2-7
CASSLQGLLYEQYF
TGTGCCAGCAGTTTACAGGGGCTCCTCTACGAGCAGTACTTC
>NA|TRBV28|NA|TRBJ2-7
CASSFGQDTYEQYF
TGTGCCAGCAGTTTCGGTCAGGACACCTACGAGCAGTACTTC
>NA|TRBV18|NA|TRBJ2-7
CAGAQGSYEQYF
TGTGCCGGAGCACAGGGATCCTACGAGCAGTACTTC
>NA|TRBV9|once|TRBJ2-3
CASKWLHTATQYF
TGTGCCAGCAAGTGGCTGCACACAGCTACGCAGTATTTT
>NA|TRBV7-9|few|TRBJ2-5
CASRISGEETQYF
TGTGCCAGCAGGATCTCGGGGGAAGAGACCCAGTACTTC
>NA|TRBV28|NA|TRBJ1-4
CASSPPGRANEKLFF
TGTGCCAGCAGTCCACCGGGGAGAGCTAATGAAAAACTGTTTTTT
>TRBD2|TRBV20-1|NA|TRBJ2-7
CSASPLAGASYEQYF
TGCAGTGCCTCTCCTTTAGCGGGCGCATCCTACGAGCAGTACTTC
>TRBD1|TRBV28|few|TRBJ2-1
CASSYVRGQGAEEQFF
TGTGCCAGCAGTTACGTAAGGGGGCAGGGGGCAGAAGAGCAGTTCTTC
>NA|TRBV29-1|many|TRBJ2-1
CSVESMGNEQFF
TGCAGCGTTGAGTCCATGGGGAATGAGCAGTTCTTC
>NA|TRBV28|few|TRBJ2-1
CASSSPGRTNEQFF
TGTGCCAGCAGTTCTCCGGGACGGACCAATGAGCAGTTCTTC